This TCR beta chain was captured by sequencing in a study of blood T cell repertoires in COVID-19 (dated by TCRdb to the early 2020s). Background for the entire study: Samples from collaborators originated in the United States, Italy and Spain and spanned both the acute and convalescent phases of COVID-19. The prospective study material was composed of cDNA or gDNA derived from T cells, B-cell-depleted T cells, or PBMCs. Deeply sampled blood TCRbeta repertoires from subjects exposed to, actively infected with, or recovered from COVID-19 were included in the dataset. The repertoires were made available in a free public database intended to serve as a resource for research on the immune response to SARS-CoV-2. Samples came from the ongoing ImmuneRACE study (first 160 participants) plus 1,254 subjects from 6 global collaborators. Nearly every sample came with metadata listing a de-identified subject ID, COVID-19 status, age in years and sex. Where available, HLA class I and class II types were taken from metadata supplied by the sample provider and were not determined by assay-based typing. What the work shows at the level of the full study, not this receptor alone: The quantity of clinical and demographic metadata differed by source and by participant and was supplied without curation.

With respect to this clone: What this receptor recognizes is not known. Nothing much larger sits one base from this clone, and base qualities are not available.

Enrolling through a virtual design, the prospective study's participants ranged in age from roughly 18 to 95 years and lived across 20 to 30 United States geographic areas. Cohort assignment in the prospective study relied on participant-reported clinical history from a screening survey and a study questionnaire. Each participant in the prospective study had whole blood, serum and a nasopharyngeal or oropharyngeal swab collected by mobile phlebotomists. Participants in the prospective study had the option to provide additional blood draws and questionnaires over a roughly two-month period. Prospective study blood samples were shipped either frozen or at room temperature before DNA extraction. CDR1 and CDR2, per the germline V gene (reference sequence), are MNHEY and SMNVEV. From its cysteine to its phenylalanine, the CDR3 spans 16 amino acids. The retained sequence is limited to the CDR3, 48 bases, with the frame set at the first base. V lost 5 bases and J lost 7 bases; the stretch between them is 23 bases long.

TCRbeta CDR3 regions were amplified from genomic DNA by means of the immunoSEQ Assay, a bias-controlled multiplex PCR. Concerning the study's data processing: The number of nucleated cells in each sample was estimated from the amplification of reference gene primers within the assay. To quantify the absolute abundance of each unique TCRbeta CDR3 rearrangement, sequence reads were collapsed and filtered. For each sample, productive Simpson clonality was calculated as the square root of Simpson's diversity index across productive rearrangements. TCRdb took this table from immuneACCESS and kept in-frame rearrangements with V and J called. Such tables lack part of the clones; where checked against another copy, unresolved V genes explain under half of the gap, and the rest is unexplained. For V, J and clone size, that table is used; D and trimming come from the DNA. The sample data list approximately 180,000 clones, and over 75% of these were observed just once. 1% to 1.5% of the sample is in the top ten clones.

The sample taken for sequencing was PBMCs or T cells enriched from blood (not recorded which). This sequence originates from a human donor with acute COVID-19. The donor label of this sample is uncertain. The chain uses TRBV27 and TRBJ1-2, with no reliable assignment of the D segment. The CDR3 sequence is CASSRTSGSEGSGYTF. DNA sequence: TGTGCCAGCAGTAGAACCAGTGGCAGCGAGGGCTCTGGCTACACCTTC.